The 12 T cell receptor beta chains reported below all come from one sample, sequenced in a study of beta chain features in type 1 diabetes. As every portion of the isolated RNA was reverse transcribed, the sequencing read expressed TCRB transcripts. The repertoire was sequenced with immunoSEQ multiplex PCR; TCRdb's copy has only in-frame clones and lacks some. The sample shows some 410,000 clones, 9.5% to 12% of them seen only once. Source material: naive CD4+ T cells from blood. The receptors stem from a woman in her late teens or twenties in good health.

V and J are TRBV4-2 and TRBJ2-1, with 7 positions matching TRBD1. Germline-derived CDR1 and CDR2 are LGHNA and YNFKEQ. The junction had 5 bases not matched to a gene; V was cut back by 2 bases and J by 1 base. The CDR3 totals 16 residues. CDR3 DNA: TGTGCCAGCAGCCAACTCGACAGGGTTTCCTACAATGAGCAGTTCTTC. Translating it yields CASSQLDRVSYNEQFF.

The J gene is TRBJ2-7, the V gene TRBV5-1; 8 nucleotides agree with TRBD2. The CDR3 is made up of 14 amino acids. Germline lookup yields CDR1 SGHRS and CDR2 YFSETQ. V was pared by 4 bases and J by 3 bases, with 6 bases of the junction left unmatched. The CDR3 sequence: CASSAGTSNYEQYF. Written as DNA, the CDR3 is TGCGCCAGCAGCGCCGGGACTAGTAACTACGAGCAGTACTTC.

This clone showed up just a few times. The gene calls are TRBV9 and TRBJ1-5; no firm D call. The germline V gene has CDR1 SGDLS and CDR2 YYNGEE. V shed 3 bases and J shed 0 bases, with 10 bases lying between them. The CDR3 runs to 15 residues. Written as DNA, the CDR3 is TGTGCCAGCAGCGAGGCACCTTATAGCAATCAGCCCCAGCATTTT. It specifies CASSEAPYSNQPQHF.

V is TRBV30 and J is TRBJ2-7; 10 bases match TRBD1. CDR1 GTSNPN and CDR2 SVGIG come from the germline V gene (reference sequence). This CDR3 contains 17 residues. V gave up 5 bases and J gave up 6 bases; unmatched junction bases: 19. The CDR3 loop reads CAWHPRDRGLLVGEQYF. CDR3 DNA sequence: TGTGCCTGGCACCCCCGGGACAGGGGCCTATTGGTCGGCGAGCAGTACTTC.

The V and J genes are TRBV29-1 and TRBJ2-3; D perhaps matches TRBD2 (5 bases). The V end was cut by 6 bases, the J end by 1 base, with 11 bases between. Germline assignment: CDR1 SQVTM and CDR2 ANQGSEA. This CDR3 has 13 amino acids. The CDR3 sequence: CSVRFGGTDTQYF. In DNA, the CDR3 is TGCAGCGTCAGGTTCGGGGGCACAGATACGCAGTATTTT.

This chain uses TRBV7-6 with TRBJ2-1; 7 bases fit TRBD1. V lost 5 bases to trimming and J lost 2 bases; unmatched junction nucleotides: 3. The CDR3 consists of 14 residues. CDR1 is SGHVS and CDR2 is FNYEAQ in the germline V gene. Written as DNA, the CDR3 is TGTGCCAGCAGCCCACAGGGGCCCTACAATGAGCAGTTCTTC. The encoded protein is CASSPQGPYNEQFF.

This clone was found a few times. The chain uses TRBV18 and TRBJ2-7; tentatively, D is TRBD2 (7 bases). Trimming stripped 2 bases from V and 9 bases from J, with 14 bases between. Germline V lookup: CDR1 KGHSH, CDR2 LQKENI. The CDR3 sequence is 13 residues long. The CDR3 reads CASSPDWGGPQYF. The CDR3 DNA reads TGTGCCAGCTCACCAGATTGGGGGGGCCCGCAGTACTTC.

This clone has only a few counts. The V call is TRBV30, the J call TRBJ1-3; no clear D. Trimming removed 3 bases at V and 0 bases at J, with 9 bases between. Germline CDR1 reads GTSNPN; CDR2 reads SVGIG (reference sequence). The CDR3 consists of 14 residues. The CDR3 protein is CAWRGVSSGNTIYF. CDR3 DNA sequence: TGTGCCTGGAGGGGAGTTTCCTCTGGAAACACCATATATTTT. The complete variable domain, with remaining parts taken from reference TRBV30 and TRBJ1-3, reads SQTIHQWPATLVQPVGSPLSLECTVEGTSNPNLYWYRQAAGRGLQLLFYSVGIGQISSEVPQNLSASRPQDRQFILSSKKLLLSDSGFYLCAWRGVSSGNTIYFGEGSWLTVV.

The rearrangement uses TRBV15 and TRBJ2-5, with D unresolved. From germline, CDR1 is LNHNV and CDR2 YYDKDF (reference sequence). The CDR3 is 11 residues long. Trimming cost V 3 bases and J 5 bases, with 4 bases left between them. CDR3 nucleotide sequence: TGTGCCACCAGCAGTTCTGAGACCCAGTACTTC. Residues: CATSSSETQYF.

This clone occurred a few times. This chain joins TRBV20-1 and TRBJ1-6; no definite D call. The CDR3 covers 11 residues. Germline CDR1 and CDR2: DFQATT and SNEGSKA (reference sequence). CDR3 amino acids: CSSSFNSPLHF. As DNA, the CDR3 is TGCAGCAGCAGCTTTAATTCACCCCTCCACTTT.

The V call is TRBV18, the J call TRBJ2-7; TRBD1 matches 8 bases. From germline, CDR1 is KGHSH and CDR2 LQKENI. Trimming removed 3 bases from V and 5 bases from J; junction bases left unmatched: 6. The CDR3 is 14 amino acids. The CDR3 here is CASSPGQGYDEQYF. The CDR3 DNA is TGTGCCAGCTCACCCGGACAGGGATACGACGAGCAGTACTTC.

The chain couples TRBV6-4 to TRBJ2-7, with D possibly TRBD2 on 5 matching bases. The CDR3 is 13 amino acids. V was pared by 4 bases and J by 3 bases, with 10 bases between. From germline, CDR1 is MRHNA and CDR2 SNTAGT. Written as DNA, the CDR3 is TGTGCCAGCAGTGTCGGGAAAGGCTACGAGCAGTACGTC. Its translation: CASSVGKGYEQYV.